The present T cell receptor beta chain was sequenced within a study of control samples from healthy donors and cancer patients. Germline loops: CDR1 SGHKS, CDR2 YYEKEE (reference sequence). With 5 bases removed from V and 4 bases from J, the gap between germline ends came to 12 bases. This CDR3 comprises 13 residues. Generated by immunoSEQ multiplex PCR, the TCRdb table keeps only in-frame clones and is missing some. The sample records under 50,000 clones, more than 70% being singletons. The chain uses TRBV5-5 and TRBJ1-1; D is unresolved. Sequenced sample: PBMCs. The sequence came from an older woman with lung cancer. The chain's CDR3 is CASRRPVGTEAFF. The CDR3 region has the DNA TGTGCCAGCAGAAGACCGGTGGGCACTGAAGCTTTCTTT.